This TCR beta chain is drawn from a study of T cell repertoires in cytomegalovirus infection. Across the whole study: The study used recently identified HLA-C-restricted and well-studied HLA-B-restricted CMV epitopes. Matching HLA type and CMV infection were both indicated by public TCR beta signatures.

Trimming stripped 1 base from V and 3 bases from J, with 10 bases between. The germline CDR1 and CDR2 sequences are MGHRA and YSYEKL. This CDR3 is 14 amino acids long. Study-wide results and caveats: The study found HLA-C-restricted CMV-specific TCR beta clonotypes dominating the ex vivo response. Cumulative frequency (of public TCR beta family members) identified carriers of CMV plus the relevant HLA.

In regard to this clonotype: Its antigen is not identified.

TCRdb re-called the reads with MiXCR, one entry per CDR3 protein. The sample contains approximately 910,000 distinct CDR3 sequences, around 32% of which appear only once. The chain recombines TRBV4-1 with TRBJ2-7; D is unclear. This receptor was obtained from a human donor in good health (CMV status not recorded). Some clones in this sample may be carry-over from other donors' samples. The specimen was cultured CD8+ T cells from PBMCs, collected from culture after CMV antigen stimulation. CDR3 in amino acids: CASSQGGLNYEQYF. Here the CDR3 DNA reads TGCGCCAGCAGCCAAGGAGGCCTTAACTACGAGCAGTACTTC.